A single sample is the source of the 29 T cell receptor beta chains below, sequenced in a study of blood T cell repertoires in COVID-19. The table came from immunoSEQ multiplex PCR; TCRdb's copy has only in-frame clones and leaves some out. The sample shows around 500,000 clones, approximately 85% of them seen only once. The sequencing input was peripheral blood. These receptor sequences come from a human donor in a cohort sampled during active COVID-19.

The CDR3 reads CASSLDHGSQETQYF. DNA for the CDR3: TGTGCCAGCAGCTTAGATCATGGCAGTCAAGAGACCCAGTACTTC. The rearrangement uses TRBV11-2 and TRBJ2-5; D gene unclear. CDR1 and CDR2 (germline): SGHAT, FQNNGV. The V end lost 0 bases, the J end lost 2 bases, and 10 bases lay between the germline ends. The CDR3 totals 15 residues.

V usage is TRBV29-1 and J usage is TRBJ2-1; 9 nucleotides line up with TRBD2. Unmatched junction bases numbered 4, after V lost 8 bases and J lost 2 bases. Germline V gene data show CDR1 as SQVTM and CDR2 as ANQGSEA. The CDR3 is made up of 13 amino acids. The CDR3 spells CSTRLAAYNEQFF. As DNA, the CDR3 is TGCAGCACGCGACTAGCGGCCTACAATGAGCAGTTCTTC.

The chain couples TRBV7-3 to TRBJ2-5; the match to TRBD2 covers 8 bases. CDR1 and CDR2 (germline): SGHTA, FQGTGA. This CDR3 spans 15 amino acids. J was trimmed by 4 bases and V by 5 bases; bases with no gene match: 9. The CDR3 DNA is TGTGCCAGCAGCCCTTCTGCGGGAGGAGGAGAGACCCAGTACTTC. It encodes CASSPSAGGGETQYF.

The chain employs TRBV28 and TRBJ2-7; no firm D call. This CDR3 comprises 15 residues. Germline assignment: CDR1 MDHEN and CDR2 SYDVKM. V lost 5 bases to trimming and J lost 3 bases, with 17 bases between them. The CDR3 coding sequence is TGTGCCAGCAGTACCCGCCTCACACAAAGCTACGAGCAGTACTTC. It specifies CASSTRLTQSYEQYF.

The rearrangement uses TRBV15 and TRBJ2-1; the match to TRBD2 covers 7 bases. Trimming cost V 4 bases and J 5 bases; bases outside gene matches: 11. The germline V gene encodes CDR1 LNHNV and CDR2 YYDKDF (reference sequence). The CDR3 has 16 amino acids. The CDR3 sequence is CATSTGRAPFHNEQFF. As DNA, the CDR3 is TGTGCCACCAGCACTGGGAGGGCCCCTTTTCACAATGAGCAGTTCTTC.

There are a few counts of this clone. This chain uses TRBV21-1 with TRBJ2-7; the table's TRBD1 call for D was not verified on the DNA. TRBV21-1 is assigned pseudogene status. This CDR3 is built from 15 residues. The CDR3 nucleotides are TGTGCCAGCAGCCTGCGGTGGGGCGCCTCCAACGAGCAGTACTTC. As protein: CASSLRWGASNEQYF.

This rearrangement joins TRBV6-6 to TRBJ2-5, with D maybe TRBD1 (7 bases). CDR3 length: 14 residues. Trimming took off 6 bases at V and 6 bases at J, with 17 bases between the two ends. CDR1 is MNHNY and CDR2 is SVGAGI in the germline V gene (reference sequence). The CDR3 reads CASSSRGERQTQYF. The CDR3 DNA follows: TGTGCCAGCAGCTCCAGGGGGGAGAGGCAGACCCAGTACTTC.

This clone was observed a single time. V gene TRBV27 combines with J gene TRBJ2-7; D may be TRBD2 (5 bases). The V end lost 6 bases, the J end lost 1 base, and 19 bases lay between the germline ends. Germline values: CDR1 MNHEY, CDR2 SMNVEV (reference sequence). The CDR3 covers 16 residues. Here the CDR3 reads CASSNLPGSGSYEQYF. CDR3 DNA: TGTGCCAGCAGCAACTTACCGGGATCAGGTTCCTACGAGCAGTACTTC.

The gene calls are TRBV28 and TRBJ2-3; TRBD2 might be the D (5 bases). Germline V CDR1 and CDR2: MDHEN, SYDVKM. CDR3 size: 17 residues. Trimming removed 2 bases from V and 4 bases from J, with 19 bases in between. CDR3 residues: CASSLDGSGIGPDTQYF. The CDR3 bases are TGTGCCAGCAGTTTAGATGGGAGCGGTATCGGTCCAGATACGCAGTATTTT. Full variable domain (outside the CDR3, taken from reference TRBV28 and TRBJ2-3): DVKVTQSSRYLVKRTGEKVFLECVQDMDHENMFWYRQDPGLGLRLIYFSYDVKMKEKGDIPEGYSVSREKKERFSLILESASTNQTSMYLCASSLDGSGIGPDTQYFGPGTRLTVL.

V usage is TRBV19 and J usage is TRBJ1-1, with 7 bases matching TRBD1. After removal of 4 bases from V and 0 bases from J, the junction contained 8 bases not matched to a gene. This CDR3 spans 16 amino acids. Germline V gene lookup returns CDR1 LNHDA and CDR2 SQIVND (reference sequence). The DNA of the CDR3 is TGTGCCAGTAGTAGTTTGAGACAGGGTCTGAACACTGAAGCTTTCTTT. Its translation is CASSSLRQGLNTEAFF.

V is TRBV30 and J is TRBJ1-1, with TRBD1 identical over 9 bases. Germline CDR1 and CDR2: GTSNPN and SVGIG (reference sequence). The CDR3 has 15 amino acids. The J segment lost 4 bases and the V segment lost 2 bases, leaving 8 bases of the junction unmatched. CDR3 DNA: TGTGCCTGGAGTCCCCCGACAGGGGGGACCACTGAAGCTTTCTTT. Protein sequence: CAWSPPTGGTTEAFF.

The chain joins TRBV7-3 to TRBJ1-4; D remains ambiguous. Germline V gene sequence: CDR1 SGHTA, CDR2 FQGTGA. This CDR3 is built from 13 residues. Trimming cost V 5 bases and J 8 bases, with 12 bases left between them. Here the CDR3 DNA reads TGTGCCAGCAGCACCTTCCCCGGGGAAAAACTGTTTTTT. It yields the protein CASSTFPGEKLFF.

This rearrangement joins TRBV27 to TRBJ2-7; possibly TRBD2 for D (5 bases). Per the germline V gene, CDR1 is MNHEY and CDR2 is SMNVEV (reference sequence). The CDR3 loop spans 13 amino acids. Trimming took 5 bases from V and 6 from J, leaving 14 bases between them. Written as DNA, the CDR3 is TGTGCCAGCAGTATAACACAAGGAGGCGAGCAGTACTTC. This codes for CASSITQGGEQYF.

This clone was seen only a few times. The J gene is TRBJ2-3, the V gene TRBV6-5; D gene uncertain. CDR3 length: 13 amino acids. Germline V gene sequence: CDR1 MNHEY, CDR2 SVGAGI. V was pared by 6 bases and J by 0 bases, with 7 bases between. CDR3 residues: CASRTYSTDTQYF. The CDR3 DNA reads TGTGCCAGCAGGACATACAGCACAGATACGCAGTATTTT.

This clone was recorded once. The V gene is TRBV5-1, the J gene TRBJ2-6, with 7 bases identical to TRBD1. Looked up from germline, CDR1 is SGHRS and CDR2 is YFSETQ. CDR3 length: 20 amino acids. J lost 2 bases, V lost 1 base, and 15 bases had no gene match. CDR3 in DNA: TGCGCCAGCAGCTTGATCGGTACCGGGACAGTCGGGGCTGGGGCCAACGTCCTGACTTTC. Its translation: CASSLIGTGTVGAGANVLTF.

The chain couples TRBV3-1 (or the pseudogene TRBV3-2) to TRBJ1-4, with a possible D match to TRBD1 (5 bases). The CDR3 loop spans 19 amino acids. V lost 1 base, J lost 2 bases, and 20 bases lay in between. The germline V gene encodes CDR1 LGHDT and CDR2 YNNKEL (reference sequence). The CDR3 bases are TGTGCCAGCAGCCAAGTTGCCAGGGATCTCATCGTGACTAATGAAAAACTGTTTTTT. It specifies CASSQVARDLIVTNEKLFF.

This chain links TRBV7-2 with TRBJ1-2; TRBD1 agrees at 9 bases. V shed 3 bases and J 8 bases; nucleotides not matched to a gene: 10. Looked up from germline, CDR1 is SGHTA and CDR2 is FQGNSA. This CDR3 is 15 amino acids long. This CDR3 reads CASSFVPGTGYGYTF. The CDR3 nucleotides read TGTGCCAGCAGCTTTGTACCCGGGACAGGGTACGGCTACACCTTC.

The chain employs TRBV3-1 (or the pseudogene TRBV3-2) and TRBJ2-1; TRBD2 agrees at 9 bases. CDR3 length: 15 residues. Germline V gene sequence: CDR1 LGHDT, CDR2 YNNKEL (reference sequence). Losses at the gene ends were 5 bases for V and 8 bases for J; bases not matched to a gene: 10. The CDR3 coding sequence is TGTGCCAGCAGCTGGGGGGCGGGAGGGCCGCATGAGCAGTTCTTC. It is translated as CASSWGAGGPHEQFF.

The CDR3 sequence: CASSSGTSGSLYEQYF. In DNA, the CDR3 is TGTGCCAGCAGTTCCGGGACTAGCGGCTCACTCTACGAGCAGTACTTC. V gene TRBV11-2 combines with J gene TRBJ2-7; 11 nucleotides agree with TRBD2. CDR3 size: 16 residues. V gave up 6 bases and J gave up 3 bases; unmatched junction bases: 10. In germline, CDR1 is SGHAT, CDR2 FQNNGV. Drawing the rest from reference TRBV11-2 and TRBJ2-7, the complete variable domain is EAGVAQSPRYKIIEKRQSVAFWCNPISGHATLYWYQQILGQGPKLLIQFQNNGVVDDSQLPKDRFSAERLKGVDSTLKIQPAKLEDSAVYLCASSSGTSGSLYEQYFGPGTRLTVT.

This chain links TRBV30 with TRBJ1-5; D gene uncertain. With 1 base removed from V and 1 base from J, the gap between germline ends came to 8 bases. Germline CDR1 reads GTSNPN; CDR2 reads SVGIG (reference sequence). The CDR3 contains 14 residues. The CDR3 region is CAWSGFGSNQPQHF. DNA for the CDR3: TGTGCCTGGAGTGGGTTCGGGAGCAATCAGCCCCAGCATTTT.

This clone was seen a single time. The chain couples TRBV6-2 or TRBV6-3 to TRBJ2-1; the D gene is possibly TRBD1 (6 bases). The CDR3 has 15 amino acids. V dropped 3 bases and J dropped 5 bases, with 14 bases sitting between them. Germline CDR1 and CDR2: MNHEY and SVGEGT. The CDR3 DNA sequence: TGTGCCAGCAGTTATGGACAGTTCCCCAACAATGAGCAGTTCTTC. This translates into CASSYGQFPNNEQFF.

The chain uses TRBV21-1 and TRBJ1-1; the table names TRBD1, a call not compared with the DNA. TRBV21-1 is reported as a pseudogene. This CDR3 contains 14 residues. The CDR3 nucleotides are TGTGCCCTGAGTCTAGGGGGCAAAGTCACTGAAGCTTTCTTT. Translation: CALSLGGKVTEAFF.

In the case of this clone: This may be a read error: a much more frequent sequence differs by one nucleotide. The rearrangement joins TRBV6-2 or TRBV6-3 to TRBJ1-2, with 8 bases matching TRBD1. This CDR3 is built from 13 residues. Germline V lookup: CDR1 MNHEY, CDR2 SVGEGT. V shed 6 bases and J 3 bases; nucleotides not matched to a gene: 3. In nucleotides, the CDR3 is TGTGCCAGCAGCTTACAGGGGGACTATGGCTACACCTTC. Translating it yields CASSLQGDYGYTF.

The rearrangement uses TRBV7-9 and TRBJ1-2, with TRBD1 as a possible D gene (5 bases). CDR3 length: 19 amino acids. Deletions cut 5 bases from V and 4 bases from J, with 29 bases between. The germline gives CDR1 SEHNR, CDR2 FQNEAQ (reference sequence). The CDR3 DNA reads TGTGCCAGCAGCCCCCAAACGGGGGTTGGAGCCCTATATGGCTATGGCTACACCTTC. Amino acids: CASSPQTGVGALYGYGYTF.

The genes are TRBV5-1 and TRBJ1-1; 8 bases line up with TRBD1. V was pared by 3 bases and J by 4 bases, with 5 bases of the junction left unmatched. The CDR3 extends over 14 amino acids. Germline lookup yields CDR1 SGHRS and CDR2 YFSETQ. CDR3 sequence: CASSSQTGGTEAFF. The CDR3 DNA is TGCGCCAGCAGCTCACAAACAGGGGGCACTGAAGCTTTCTTT.

The chain links TRBV7-9 to TRBJ1-1; the D gene is possibly TRBD1 (6 bases). CDR1 and CDR2 (germline): SEHNR, FQNEAQ (reference sequence). The length of the CDR3 is 15 residues. Trimming stripped 5 bases from V and 6 bases from J, with 19 bases between. The CDR3 DNA reads as TGTGCCAGCAGCCCAACCCTAGATAGGACAGCTGAAGCTTTCTTT. It encodes CASSPTLDRTAEAFF. Full variable domain (rest looked up from reference TRBV7-9 and TRBJ1-1): DTGVSQNPRHKITKRGQNVTFRCDPISEHNRLYWYRQTLGQGPEFLTYFQNEAQLEKSRLLSDRFSAERPKGSFSTLEIQRTEQGDSAMYLCASSPTLDRTAEAFFGQGTRLTVV.

The genes are TRBV5-4 and TRBJ2-5; 7 bases align to TRBD2. This CDR3 has 14 residues. V dropped 8 bases and J dropped 5; count of bases not matched to a gene: 12. CDR1 is SGHNT and CDR2 is YYREEE in the germline V gene (reference sequence). CDR3 loop: CASQAWGGGETQYF. CDR3 nucleotides: TGTGCCAGTCAAGCTTGGGGCGGGGGTGAGACCCAGTACTTC. Looking up the rest from reference TRBV5-4 and TRBJ2-5 gives the full variable domain: ETGVTQSPTHLIKTRGQQVTLRCSSQSGHNTVSWYQQALGQGPQFIFQYYREEENGRGNFPPRFSGLQFPNYSSELNVNALELDDSALYLCASQAWGGGETQYFGPGTRLLVL.

The table lists this clone with a few counts. At the DNA level, this CDR3 is encoded by other sequences in the same sample as well. This rearrangement joins TRBV7-3 to TRBJ1-1; no clear D gene. V gave up 2 bases and J gave up 1 base, with 5 bases separating them. Germline V lookup: CDR1 SGHTA, CDR2 FQGTGA. This CDR3 region has 13 residues. CDR3 bases: TGTGCCAGCAGCTTACAGGAGAACACTGAAGCTTTCTTT. Protein product: CASSLQENTEAFF.

The chain couples TRBV4-3 to TRBJ2-1; TRBD2 aligns across 7 bases. CDR3 length: 17 residues. Looked up from germline, CDR1 is LGHNA and CDR2 is YSLEER. Germline trimming cut 0 bases from V and 3 bases from J; bases unmatched to any gene: 8. CDR3 amino acids: CASSQDRWRGNYNEQFF. The CDR3 DNA reads as TGCGCCAGCAGCCAAGATCGGTGGCGGGGGAACTACAATGAGCAGTTCTTC.